This T cell receptor (beta chain) was found in a study of cytomegalovirus exposure and HLA in healthy donors. General study results and limits: Cytomegalovirus-associated status was assigned to more than 150 TCR beta chains. The number of N-insertions in an Asian-associated ancestry cluster was reportedly below the roughly 670-donor mean in a later analysis.

Note on this clone: Its antigen is not identified.

Germline CDR1 is SGHRS and CDR2 is YFSETQ. Trimming stripped 2 bases from V and 4 bases from J, with 13 bases between. The CDR3 contains 16 residues. In the PCR, 60 Vbeta and 13 Jbeta primers were used. The repertoire was sequenced with immunoSEQ multiplex PCR; TCRdb's copy has only in-frame clones and lacks some. This table holds about 150,000 clones, about 85% found once. The rearrangement joins TRBV5-1 to TRBJ1-6, with unresolved D. The source is a boy between 2 and 15 years old in good health and CMV-seronegative. Sequencing was done on a sample of PBMCs. Here the CDR3 DNA reads TGCGCCAGCAGCTTTCGGGGTGATACTTATAATTCACCCCTCCACTTT. Its protein is CASSFRGDTYNSPLHF.